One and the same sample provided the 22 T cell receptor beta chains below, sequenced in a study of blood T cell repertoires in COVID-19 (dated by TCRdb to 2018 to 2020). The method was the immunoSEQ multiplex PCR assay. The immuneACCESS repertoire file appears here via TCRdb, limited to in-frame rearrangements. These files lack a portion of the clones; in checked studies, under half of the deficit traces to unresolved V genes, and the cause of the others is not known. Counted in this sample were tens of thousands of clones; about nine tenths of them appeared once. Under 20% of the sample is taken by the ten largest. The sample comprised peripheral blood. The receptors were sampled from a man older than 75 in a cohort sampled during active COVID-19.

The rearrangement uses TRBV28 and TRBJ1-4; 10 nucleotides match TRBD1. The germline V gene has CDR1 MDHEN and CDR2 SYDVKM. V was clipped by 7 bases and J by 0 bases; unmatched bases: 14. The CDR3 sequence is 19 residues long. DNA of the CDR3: TGTGCCAGCACCTCGGTCCGGGACAGGGGTCCCTCAACTAATGAAAAACTGTTTTTT. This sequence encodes CASTSVRDRGPSTNEKLFF.

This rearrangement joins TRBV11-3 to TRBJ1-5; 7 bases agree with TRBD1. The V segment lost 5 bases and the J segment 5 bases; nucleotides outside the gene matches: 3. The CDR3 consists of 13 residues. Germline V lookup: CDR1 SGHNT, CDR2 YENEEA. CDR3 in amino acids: CASSQTGYQPQHF. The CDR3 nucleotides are TGTGCCAGCAGCCAGACAGGGTATCAGCCCCAGCATTTT.

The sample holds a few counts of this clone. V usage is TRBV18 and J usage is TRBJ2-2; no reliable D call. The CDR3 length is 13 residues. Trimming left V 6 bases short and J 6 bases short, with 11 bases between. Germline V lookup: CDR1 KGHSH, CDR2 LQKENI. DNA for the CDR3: TGTGCCAGCTCTCCAATCTCAGCCGGGGAGCTGTTTTTT. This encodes CASSPISAGELFF.

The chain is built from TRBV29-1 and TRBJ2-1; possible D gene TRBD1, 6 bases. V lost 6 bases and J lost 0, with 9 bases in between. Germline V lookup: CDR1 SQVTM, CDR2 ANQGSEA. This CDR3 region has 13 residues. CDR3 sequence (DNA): TGCAGCGTAGACAGGAGCTCCTACAATGAGCAGTTCTTC. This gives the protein CSVDRSSYNEQFF.

CDR3 nucleotides: TGTGCCAGCAGGGCTGAAATCACCGGGGAGCTGTTTTTT. This gives the protein CASRAEITGELFF. The chain has TRBV6-6 and TRBJ2-2; D call uncertain. The CDR3 loop spans 13 amino acids. The germline V gene has CDR1 MNHNY and CDR2 SVGAGI (reference sequence). The V end lost 6 bases, the J end lost 4 bases, and 9 bases lay between the germline ends.

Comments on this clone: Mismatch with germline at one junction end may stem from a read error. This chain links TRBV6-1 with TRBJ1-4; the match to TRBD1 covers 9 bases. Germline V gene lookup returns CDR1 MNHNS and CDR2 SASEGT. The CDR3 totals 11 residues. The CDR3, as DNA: TGTGCCAGCAGTGAAGAAGGGACAGGGATTTTT. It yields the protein CASSEEGTGIF.

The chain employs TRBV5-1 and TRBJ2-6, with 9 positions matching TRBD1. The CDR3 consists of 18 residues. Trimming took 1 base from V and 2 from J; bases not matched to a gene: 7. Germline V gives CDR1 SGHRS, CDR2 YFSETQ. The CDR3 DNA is TGCGCCAGCAGCTTGCGGCCGGGACAGGGAACTGGGGCCAACGTCCTGACTTTC. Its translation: CASSLRPGQGTGANVLTF.

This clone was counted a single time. CDR3 sequence reads: CASTLQTGVNTEAFF. CDR3 DNA: TGCGCCAGCACCCTGCAGACAGGGGTGAACACTGAAGCTTTCTTT. The chain combines TRBV5-1 with TRBJ1-1, with 8 nucleotides matching TRBD1. This CDR3 has 15 residues. Germline trimming cut 6 bases from V and 0 bases from J; bases unmatched to any gene: 7. Germline V CDR1 and CDR2: SGHRS, YFSETQ.

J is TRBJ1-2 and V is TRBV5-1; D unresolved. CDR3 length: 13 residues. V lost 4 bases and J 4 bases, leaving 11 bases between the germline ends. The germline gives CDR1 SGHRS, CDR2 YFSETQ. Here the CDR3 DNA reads TGCGCCAGCAGCCTGAGAGGCAGCTATGGCTACACCTTC. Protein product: CASSLRGSYGYTF.

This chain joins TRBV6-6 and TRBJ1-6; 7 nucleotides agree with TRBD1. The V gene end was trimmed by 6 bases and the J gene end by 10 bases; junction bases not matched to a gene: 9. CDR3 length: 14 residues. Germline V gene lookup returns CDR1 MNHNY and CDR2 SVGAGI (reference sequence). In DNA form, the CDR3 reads TGTGCCAGCAGCCCCCAAGGGGGCGCCTCACCCCTCCACTTT. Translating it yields CASSPQGGASPLHF.

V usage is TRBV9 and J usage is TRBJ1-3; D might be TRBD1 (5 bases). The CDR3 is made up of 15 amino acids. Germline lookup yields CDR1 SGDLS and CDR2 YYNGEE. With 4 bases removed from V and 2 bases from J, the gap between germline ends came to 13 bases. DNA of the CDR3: TGTGCCAGCAGCAAGGACACGGTCCCTGGAAACACCATATATTTT. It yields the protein CASSKDTVPGNTIYF.

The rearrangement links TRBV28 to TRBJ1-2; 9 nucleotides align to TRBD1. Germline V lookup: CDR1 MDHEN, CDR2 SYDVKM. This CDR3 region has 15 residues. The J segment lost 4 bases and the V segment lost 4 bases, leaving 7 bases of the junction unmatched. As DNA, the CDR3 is TGTGCCAGCAGTTCCGGGACAGGGTATTCCTATGGCTACACCTTC. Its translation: CASSSGTGYSYGYTF.

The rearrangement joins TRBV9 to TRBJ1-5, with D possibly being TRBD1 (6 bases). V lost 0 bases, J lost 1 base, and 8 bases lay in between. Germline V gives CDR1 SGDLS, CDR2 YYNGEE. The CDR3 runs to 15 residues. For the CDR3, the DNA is TGTGCCAGCAGCGTAGATGGACAGAGCAATCAGCCCCAGCATTTT. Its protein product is CASSVDGQSNQPQHF. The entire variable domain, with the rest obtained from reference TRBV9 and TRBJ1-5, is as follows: DSGVTQTPKHLITATGQRVTLRCSPRSGDLSVYWYQQSLDQGLQFLIQYYNGEERAKGNILERFSAQQFPDLHSELNLSSLELGDSALYFCASSVDGQSNQPQHFGDGTRLSIL.

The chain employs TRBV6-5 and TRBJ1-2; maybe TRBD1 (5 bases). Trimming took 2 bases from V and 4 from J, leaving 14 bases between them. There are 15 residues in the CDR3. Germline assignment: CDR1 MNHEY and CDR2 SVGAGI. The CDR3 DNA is TGTGCCAGCAGTTACGCCGGGGGGAACGGCTATGGCTACACCTTC. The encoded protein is CASSYAGGNGYGYTF.

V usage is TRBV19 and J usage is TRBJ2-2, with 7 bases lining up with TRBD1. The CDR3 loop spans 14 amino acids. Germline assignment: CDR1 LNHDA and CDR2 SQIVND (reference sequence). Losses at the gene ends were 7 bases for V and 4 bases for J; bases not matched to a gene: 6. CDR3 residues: CASTPTGSTGELFF. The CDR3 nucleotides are TGTGCCAGTACCCCGACAGGGAGCACCGGGGAGCTGTTTTTT.

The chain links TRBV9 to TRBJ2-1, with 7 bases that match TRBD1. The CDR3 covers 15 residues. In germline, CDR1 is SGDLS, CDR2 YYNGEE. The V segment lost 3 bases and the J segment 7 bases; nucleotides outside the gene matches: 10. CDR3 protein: CASSADPQGWNEQFF. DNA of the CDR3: TGTGCCAGCAGCGCCGACCCACAGGGGTGGAATGAGCAGTTCTTC.

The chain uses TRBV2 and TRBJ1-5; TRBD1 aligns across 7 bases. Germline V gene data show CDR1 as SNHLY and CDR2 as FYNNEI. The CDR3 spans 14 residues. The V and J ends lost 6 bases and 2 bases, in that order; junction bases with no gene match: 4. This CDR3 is CASRGDRRNQPQHF. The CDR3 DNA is TGTGCCAGCAGAGGGGACAGACGCAATCAGCCCCAGCATTTT.

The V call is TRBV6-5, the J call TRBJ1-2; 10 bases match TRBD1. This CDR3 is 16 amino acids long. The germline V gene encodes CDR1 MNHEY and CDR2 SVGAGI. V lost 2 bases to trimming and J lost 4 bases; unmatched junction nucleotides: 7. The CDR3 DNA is TGTGCCAGCAGTTACCTCAGGACAGGGGGGGGCTATGGCTACACCTTC. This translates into CASSYLRTGGGYGYTF.

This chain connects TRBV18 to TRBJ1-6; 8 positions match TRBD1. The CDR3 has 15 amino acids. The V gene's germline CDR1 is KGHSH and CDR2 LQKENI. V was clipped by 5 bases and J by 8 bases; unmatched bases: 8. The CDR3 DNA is TGTGCCAGCTCAGACAACAGGGGGAGGGATTCACCCCTCCACTTT. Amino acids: CASSDNRGRDSPLHF.

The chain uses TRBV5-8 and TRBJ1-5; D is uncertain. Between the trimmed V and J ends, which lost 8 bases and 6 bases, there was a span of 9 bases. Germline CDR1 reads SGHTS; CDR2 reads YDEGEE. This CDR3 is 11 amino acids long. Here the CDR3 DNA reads TGTGCCAGTCGACTAGGTCAGCCCCAGCATTTT. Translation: CASRLGQPQHF.

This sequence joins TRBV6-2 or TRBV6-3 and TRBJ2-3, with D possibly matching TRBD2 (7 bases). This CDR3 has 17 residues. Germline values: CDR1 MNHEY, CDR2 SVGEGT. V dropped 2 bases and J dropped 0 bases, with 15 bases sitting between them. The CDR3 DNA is TGTGCCAGCAGTTACACGACGGGGGGCCCTAGCACAGATACGCAGTATTTT. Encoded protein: CASSYTTGGPSTDTQYF.

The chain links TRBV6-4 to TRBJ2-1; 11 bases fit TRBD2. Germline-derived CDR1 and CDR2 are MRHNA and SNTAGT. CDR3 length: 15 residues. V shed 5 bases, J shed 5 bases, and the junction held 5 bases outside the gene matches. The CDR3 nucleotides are TGTGCCAGCAGTTCCAGACTAGCGGGAAACAATGAGCAGTTCTTC. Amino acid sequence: CASSSRLAGNNEQFF.